Below, 12 T cell receptor beta chains from the same sample are listed, as sequenced in a study of CD8 T cells in Susac syndrome. The authors reverse transcribed roughly 0.5 to 1 ug RNA with random hexamers. TCRdb itself ran the immunoSEQ multiplex PCR reads through MiXCR, one entry per CDR3 protein. The profile shows some 150,000 distinct CDR3 sequences, about 94% of them singletons. Material for sequencing was CD8+ T cells from PBMCs. These receptors all stem from a human donor with multiple sclerosis.

The V gene is TRBV15, the J gene TRBJ2-6; D not resolved. V was shortened by 1 base and J by 0 bases, with 16 bases between the two germline ends. Germline V gives CDR1 LNHNV, CDR2 YYDKDF (reference sequence). CDR3 length equals 19 residues. CDR3 loop: CATSRGISLSPSGANVLTF. In DNA, the CDR3 is TGTGCCACCAGCAGAGGTATCTCTCTCTCCCCCTCTGGGGCCAACGTCCTGACTTTC.

The chain couples TRBV4-1 to TRBJ1-5, with unresolved D. Trimming took 6 bases from V and 6 from J, leaving 15 bases between them. The CDR3 is made up of 14 amino acids. Germline V gene data show CDR1 as MGHRA and CDR2 as YSYEKL. Here the CDR3 DNA reads TGCGCCAGCAGGGATCATATGGGCAGTCAGCCCCAGCATTTT. Its protein is CASRDHMGSQPQHF.

This clonotype showed up just a few times. This chain joins TRBV12-3 or TRBV12-4 and TRBJ1-2, with 7 bases that match TRBD1. This CDR3 contains 13 residues. The V gene end was trimmed by 2 bases and the J gene end by 4 bases; junction bases not matched to a gene: 1. The CDR3 bases are TGTGCCAGCAGTTTAACAGGGGTCTATGGCTACACCTTC. Its translation is CASSLTGVYGYTF.

The rearrangement links TRBV20-1 to TRBJ1-1; possibly TRBD1 for D (6 bases). V lost 8 bases and J 8 bases, leaving 18 bases between the germline ends. Germline V gives CDR1 DFQATT, CDR2 SNEGSKA (reference sequence). The CDR3 is made up of 12 amino acids. The CDR3 spells CSFMLEGTEAFF. The CDR3 nucleotides are TGCAGTTTCATGTTGGAGGGGACAGAAGCTTTCTTT.

The V and J genes are TRBV20-1 and TRBJ2-7; no firm D call. The CDR3 loop spans 15 amino acids. The germline V and J ends were trimmed by 6 bases and 3 bases, with 21 bases remaining between them. From germline, CDR1 is DFQATT and CDR2 SNEGSKA (reference sequence). This chain's CDR3 is CSALASLDVNYEQYF. The DNA for the CDR3 is TGCAGTGCCCTCGCCAGCCTCGACGTAAACTACGAGCAGTACTTC.

This clonotype has a single count. The rearrangement uses TRBV9 and TRBJ1-2; 7 positions agree with TRBD1. The V segment lost 0 bases and the J segment 4 bases; nucleotides outside the gene matches: 9. CDR3 length equals 16 residues. Germline loops: CDR1 SGDLS, CDR2 YYNGEE. In nucleotides, the CDR3 is TGTGCCAGCAGCGTAGGTCAGGGGGGGATGGGCTATGGCTACACCTTC. Translation gives CASSVGQGGMGYGYTF.

The V and J genes are TRBV18 and TRBJ2-1; D is unclear. The CDR3 runs to 14 residues. The V end lost 4 bases, the J end lost 2 bases, and 9 bases lay between the germline ends. CDR1 and CDR2 (germline): KGHSH, LQKENI. The CDR3 coding sequence is TGTGCCAGCTCACTTCCGGGCCCCTACAATGAGCAGTTCTTC. Protein sequence: CASSLPGPYNEQFF.

The V and J genes are TRBV3-1 and TRBJ1-1, with D perhaps matching TRBD1 (5 bases). The CDR3 contains 15 residues. Germline V CDR1 and CDR2: LGHDT, YNNKEL (reference sequence). V was clipped by 1 base and J by 5 bases, with 14 bases between them. CDR3 sequence (DNA): TGTGCCAGCAGCCAAGTGGCCAGGGAAAGGACTGAAGCTTTCTTT. This translates into CASSQVARERTEAFF.

The chain employs TRBV7-9 and TRBJ2-5, with D perhaps given as TRBD1 or TRBD2 (5 bases each). With 2 bases removed from V and 3 bases from J, the gap between germline ends came to 10 bases. Germline loops: CDR1 SEHNR, CDR2 FQNEAQ (reference sequence). The CDR3 totals 14 residues. For the CDR3, the DNA is TGTGCCAGCAGCTTATCCCGGGGCAAAGAGACCCAGTACTTC. Protein product: CASSLSRGKETQYF.

The V gene is TRBV29-1, the J gene TRBJ2-6, with D tentatively TRBD1 (6 bases). This CDR3 is built from 18 residues. Germline assignment: CDR1 SQVTM and CDR2 ANQGSEA. Trimming stripped 4 bases from V and 2 bases from J, with 21 bases between. CDR3 in amino acids: CSVAGLGALEAGANVLTF. The CDR3 coding sequence is TGCAGCGTTGCCGGTTTGGGGGCATTAGAGGCTGGGGCCAACGTCCTGACTTTC.

In DNA form, the CDR3 reads TGTGCCAGCAGAATCCAGGGAGAGAACACTGAAGCTTTCTTT. Its translation: CASRIQGENTEAFF. The chain carries TRBV27 and TRBJ1-1; maybe TRBD1 (5 bases). Trimming took off 6 bases at V and 1 base at J, with 12 bases between the two ends. The CDR3 covers 14 residues. Germline V gene sequence: CDR1 MNHEY, CDR2 SMNVEV (reference sequence).

This chain connects TRBV6-8 to TRBJ1-2, with 7 bases aligning to TRBD1. The CDR3 is made up of 15 amino acids. V lost 6 bases to trimming and J lost 4 bases; unmatched junction nucleotides: 11. CDR1 is MNHGY, CDR2 SAAAGT, per germline. CDR3 bases: TGTGCCAGCAGACCGGGACAGAAGCCTTTCTATGGCTACACCTTC. Its protein product is CASRPGQKPFYGYTF.